The entry below describes one TCR beta chain. Antigen unknown. This entry comes from a study of CD8 T cells in ankylosing spondylitis. The study, taken as a whole, reports: A motif of roughly eight highly homologous TCR beta variants was seen as apparently characteristic of ankylosing spondylitis blood.

V shed 1 base and J shed 1 base, with 7 bases lying between them. Germline lookup yields CDR1 SEHNR and CDR2 FQNEAQ (reference sequence). This CDR3 has 14 residues. The TCR beta libraries were generated through quantitative 5'-RACE incorporating molecular barcodes. In TCRdb, the 5' RACE reads were re-called with MiXCR into one record per CDR3 protein. Seen here are about 800,000 distinct CDR3 sequences, approximately 12% observed once, and the top ten hold around 0.51%. Sequenced: blood, either unsorted or a sorted T cell fraction (not recorded which). The receptor was derived from a male donor with ankylosing spondylitis. The rearrangement links TRBV7-9 to TRBJ1-1; D not resolved. CDR3 region: CASSLEWRNTEAFF. The CDR3 DNA reads as TGTGCCAGCAGCTTAGAGTGGAGGAACACTGAAGCTTTCTTT.